This entry features one T cell receptor (beta chain) sequence. Its antigen is currently unknown. This record comes from a study of CD8 T cells in Susac syndrome. Study-wide points: TCR sequencing and HLA analysis covered a relatively small number of individuals.

The authors carried out high-throughput sequencing of TCR beta. They applied it to CD8+ and CD4+ T cells obtained from blood. Purification of the CD8+ and CD4+ T cells relied on negative isolation, and TEMRA cells underwent FACS enrichment. Germline V gene lookup returns CDR1 SGHVS and CDR2 FQNEAQ. The CDR3 runs 13 residues. The V end was cut by 5 bases, the J end by 3 bases, with 10 bases between. Random hexamers were used to reverse transcribe about 0.5 to 1 ug of RNA. MiXCR was run by TCRdb on the immunoSEQ multiplex PCR reads, yielding one entry per CDR3 protein. The sample records about 300,000 distinct CDR3 sequences, over 75% being singletons.

V usage is TRBV7-8 and J usage is TRBJ2-5, with D uncertain. The TCR sequence derives from a human donor with multiple sclerosis. Material for sequencing was CD8+ T cells from PBMCs. The CDR3 nucleotides read TGTGCCAGCAGCCACCCATGGGAAGAGACCCAGTACTTC. It codes for CASSHPWEETQYF.